A single sample is the source of the 11 T cell receptor beta chains below, sequenced in a study of T cells in Graves' hyperthyroidism and ophthalmopathy. Template material for amplifying TCR beta CDR3 regions consisted of RNA transcripts. A first-round RT-PCR of the TCR CDR3 used the HTBI primer set. TCRdb independently ran MiXCR on the multiplex PCR reads; one entry per CDR3 protein. The repertoire holds some 650,000 distinct CDR3 sequences, with approximately 16% as singletons. Sequencing input: blood. The receptors derive from a woman in her 40s with Graves' ophthalmopathy.

There are many counts of this clonotype. The chain employs TRBV11-3 and TRBJ2-7, with 7 nucleotides matching TRBD1. The germline CDR1 and CDR2 sequences are SGHNT and YENEEA. The CDR3 is 15 residues long. The ends lost 1 base at V and 3 bases at J; junction bases unmatched: 6. The CDR3 sequence: CASSLGSGTDYEQYF. The CDR3 DNA is TGTGCCAGCAGCTTAGGATCCGGGACAGACTACGAGCAGTACTTC.

This clonotype was seen many times. This chain connects TRBV2 to TRBJ2-1; TRBD2 matches 7 bases. The CDR3 runs 15 residues. V lost 2 bases and J lost 4; bases outside the gene matches: 5. Germline CDR1 reads SNHLY; CDR2 reads FYNNEI. The CDR3 region has the DNA TGTGCCAGCAGTGAAAGCGGGGCTGATTACAATGAGCAGTTCTTC. Translation gives CASSESGADYNEQFF.

This clonotype was detected only a few times. The chain recombines TRBV7-6 with TRBJ2-2; D gene unclear. The CDR3 has 14 residues. Trimming removed 1 base from V and 4 bases from J, with 7 bases in between. Germline-derived CDR1 and CDR2 are SGHVS and FNYEAQ. As DNA, the CDR3 is TGTGCCAGCAGCTTAGGCCCGAGCACCGGGGAGCTGTTTTTT. Protein product: CASSLGPSTGELFF.

On this clonotype itself: A read error is possible here, since a much larger clone lies one base away. The chain combines TRBV2 with TRBJ1-1; no reliable D call. Germline assignment: CDR1 SNHLY and CDR2 FYNNEI. This CDR3 spans 12 amino acids. The CDR3 region is CAGRFLEDEAFF. As DNA, the CDR3 is TGTGCCGGCAGATTTTTGGAGGATGAAGCTTTCTTT.

This clonotype was recorded many times. The chain joins TRBV7-9 to TRBJ2-3; possible D gene TRBD2, 6 bases. This CDR3 is built from 16 residues. V was shortened by 6 bases and J by 3 bases, with 19 bases between the two germline ends. CDR1 SEHNR and CDR2 FQNEAQ come from the germline V gene (reference sequence). The CDR3 coding sequence is TGTGCCAGCAGGCCCCCTCTCGCGGGAAAAACAGATACGCAGTATTTT. It encodes CASRPPLAGKTDTQYF.

The CDR3 DNA is TGTGCCAGAGGGCCTCGGGCTTTCTTT. Translation gives CARGPRAFF. The chain combines TRBV12-3 or TRBV12-4 with TRBJ1-1; D gene uncertain. The CDR3 length is 9 residues. Trimming shortened V by 9 bases and J by 11 bases, and 10 bases separated the two germline ends.

This clonotype was observed many times. The chain uses TRBV6-5 and TRBJ2-1; TRBD1 matches 8 bases. This CDR3 has 15 residues. V lost 2 bases and J lost 0; bases outside the gene matches: 0. CDR1 is MNHEY, CDR2 SVGAGI, per germline. Written as DNA, the CDR3 is TGTGCCAGCAGTTACACAGGGGGCTCCTACAATGAGCAGTTCTTC. This translates into CASSYTGGSYNEQFF.

This clonotype was picked up many times. This chain uses TRBV28 with TRBJ1-4; D may be TRBD1 (5 bases). V lost 1 base and J lost 8, with 17 bases in between. The germline gives CDR1 MDHEN, CDR2 SYDVKM. The CDR3 contains 16 residues. The CDR3 loop is CASSLFGAGEREKLFF. DNA for the CDR3: TGTGCCAGCAGTTTATTTGGCGCGGGGGAAAGAGAAAAACTGTTTTTT.

The rearrangement joins TRBV29-1 to TRBJ1-2; D is uncertain. Germline V lookup: CDR1 SQVTM, CDR2 ANQGSEA. CDR3 size: 14 residues. V lost 0 bases and J lost 1, with 9 bases in between. The CDR3 DNA sequence: TGCAGCGTTGAAGAGGGCAGCAATAACTATGGCTACACCTTC. The encoded protein is CSVEEGSNNYGYTF.

Ten or more counts support this clonotype. The chain employs TRBV11-2 and TRBJ1-1; 9 bases agree with TRBD1. V lost 1 base, J lost 7 bases, and 13 bases stayed unmatched. This CDR3 region has 17 residues. The V gene's germline CDR1 is SGHAT and CDR2 FQNNGV. The CDR3, as DNA: TGTGCCAGCAGCTTAGTGACGGGACAGGGTGCCTCGCATGAAGCTTTCTTT. Its protein product is CASSLVTGQGASHEAFF.

This sequence joins TRBV2 and TRBJ1-4; 11 bases agree with TRBD1. Germline lookup yields CDR1 SNHLY and CDR2 FYNNEI. Trimming cost V 9 bases and J 7 bases; bases outside gene matches: 7. This CDR3 has 14 residues. In nucleotides, the CDR3 is TGTGCCAGTAGGACAGGGGGCGCTGGTGAAAAACTGTTTTTT. It codes for CASRTGGAGEKLFF.